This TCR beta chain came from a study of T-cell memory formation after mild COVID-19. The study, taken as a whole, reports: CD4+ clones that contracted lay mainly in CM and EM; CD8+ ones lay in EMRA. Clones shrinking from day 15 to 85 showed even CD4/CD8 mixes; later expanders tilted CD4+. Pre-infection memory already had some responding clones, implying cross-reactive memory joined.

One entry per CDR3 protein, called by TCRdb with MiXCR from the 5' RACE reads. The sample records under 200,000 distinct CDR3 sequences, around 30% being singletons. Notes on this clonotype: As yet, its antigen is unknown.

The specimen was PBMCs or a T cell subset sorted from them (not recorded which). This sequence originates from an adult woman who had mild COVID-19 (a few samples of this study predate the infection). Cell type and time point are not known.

The CDR3, as DNA: TGTGCCAGCGGCGCCCTGGGCCTTGAAAAACTGTTTTTT. Encoded protein: CASGALGLEKLFF. The genes are TRBV7-8 and TRBJ1-4; D call uncertain. The CDR3 spans 13 residues. Trimming took 8 bases from V and 7 from J, leaving 14 bases between them. Germline CDR1 and CDR2: SGHVS and FQNEAQ.